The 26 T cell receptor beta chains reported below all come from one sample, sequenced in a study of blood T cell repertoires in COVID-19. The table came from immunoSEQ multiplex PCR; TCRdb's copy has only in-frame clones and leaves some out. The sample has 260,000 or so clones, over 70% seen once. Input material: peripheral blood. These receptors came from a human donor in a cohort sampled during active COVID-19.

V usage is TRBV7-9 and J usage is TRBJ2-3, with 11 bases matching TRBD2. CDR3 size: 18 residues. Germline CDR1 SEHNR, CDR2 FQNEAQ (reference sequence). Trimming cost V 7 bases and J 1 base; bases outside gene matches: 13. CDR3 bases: TGTGCCAGCATGCAGCCCAGGACTAGCGGGCCCCGCACAGATACGCAGTATTTT. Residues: CASMQPRTSGPRTDTQYF.

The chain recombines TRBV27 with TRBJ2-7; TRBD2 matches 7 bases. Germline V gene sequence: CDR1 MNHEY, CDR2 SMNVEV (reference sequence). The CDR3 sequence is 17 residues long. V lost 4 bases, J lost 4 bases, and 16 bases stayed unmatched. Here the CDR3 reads CASSWSRGGGEAYEQYF. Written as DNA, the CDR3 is TGTGCCAGCAGTTGGTCTCGGGGCGGGGGTGAAGCTTACGAGCAGTACTTC.

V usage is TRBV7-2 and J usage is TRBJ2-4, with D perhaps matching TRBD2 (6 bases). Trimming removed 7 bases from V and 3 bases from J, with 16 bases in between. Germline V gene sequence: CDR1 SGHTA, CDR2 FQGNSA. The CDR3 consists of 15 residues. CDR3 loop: CASTPEGLGKNIQYF. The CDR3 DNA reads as TGTGCCAGCACCCCGGAGGGGCTGGGCAAAAACATTCAGTACTTC.

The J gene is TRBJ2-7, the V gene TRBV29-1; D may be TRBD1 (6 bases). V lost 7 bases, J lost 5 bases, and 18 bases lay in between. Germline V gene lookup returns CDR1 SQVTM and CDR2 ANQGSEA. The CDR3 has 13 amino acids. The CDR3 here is CSGRYGGLNEQYF. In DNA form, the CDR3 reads TGCAGCGGTCGGTATGGGGGCCTGAACGAGCAGTACTTC.

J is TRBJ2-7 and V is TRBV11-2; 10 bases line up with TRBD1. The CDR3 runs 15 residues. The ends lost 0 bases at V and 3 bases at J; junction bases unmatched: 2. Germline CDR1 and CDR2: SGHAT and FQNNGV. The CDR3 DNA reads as TGTGCCAGCAGCTTAGAACGGACAGGGGGCTACGAGCAGTACTTC. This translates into CASSLERTGGYEQYF. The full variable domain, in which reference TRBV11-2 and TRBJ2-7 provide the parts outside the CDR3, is EAGVAQSPRYKIIEKRQSVAFWCNPISGHATLYWYQQILGQGPKLLIQFQNNGVVDDSQLPKDRFSAERLKGVDSTLKIQPAKLEDSAVYLCASSLERTGGYEQYFGPGTRLTVT.

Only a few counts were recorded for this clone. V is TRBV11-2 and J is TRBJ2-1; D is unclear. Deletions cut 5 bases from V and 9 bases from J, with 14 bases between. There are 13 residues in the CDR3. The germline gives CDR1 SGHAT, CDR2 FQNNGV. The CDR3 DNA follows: TGTGCCAGCAGCCTACTGACATTCGCTGAGCAGTTCTTC. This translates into CASSLLTFAEQFF.

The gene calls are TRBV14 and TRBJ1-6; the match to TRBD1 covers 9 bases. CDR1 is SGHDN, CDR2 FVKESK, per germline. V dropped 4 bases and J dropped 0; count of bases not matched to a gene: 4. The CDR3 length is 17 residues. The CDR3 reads CASSRAQGASYNSPLHF. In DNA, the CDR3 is TGTGCCAGCAGCCGCGCACAGGGGGCCTCCTATAATTCACCCCTCCACTTT.

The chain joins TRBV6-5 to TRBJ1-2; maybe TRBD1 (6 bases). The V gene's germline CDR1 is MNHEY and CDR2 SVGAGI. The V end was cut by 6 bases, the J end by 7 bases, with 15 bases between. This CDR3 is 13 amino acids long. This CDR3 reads CASRGARVTGYTF. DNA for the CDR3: TGTGCCAGCAGGGGGGCGCGTGTGACTGGCTACACCTTC.

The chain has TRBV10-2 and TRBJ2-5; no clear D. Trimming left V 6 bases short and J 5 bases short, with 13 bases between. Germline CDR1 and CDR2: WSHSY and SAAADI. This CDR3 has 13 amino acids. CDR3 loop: CASSPSRDETQYF. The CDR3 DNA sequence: TGCGCCAGCAGCCCAAGTAGAGATGAGACCCAGTACTTC.

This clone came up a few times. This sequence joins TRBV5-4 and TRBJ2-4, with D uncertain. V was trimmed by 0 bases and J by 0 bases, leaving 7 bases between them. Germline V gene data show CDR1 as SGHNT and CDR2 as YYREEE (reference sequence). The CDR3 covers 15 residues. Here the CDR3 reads CASSLGSVAKNIQYF. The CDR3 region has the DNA TGTGCCAGCAGCTTGGGTTCTGTAGCCAAAAACATTCAGTACTTC.

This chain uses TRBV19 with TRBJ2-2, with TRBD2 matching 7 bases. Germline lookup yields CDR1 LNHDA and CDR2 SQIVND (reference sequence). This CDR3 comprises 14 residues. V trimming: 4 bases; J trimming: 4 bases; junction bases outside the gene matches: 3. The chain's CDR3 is CASSSGGGTGELFF. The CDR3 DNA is TGTGCCAGTAGTAGCGGGGGAGGCACCGGGGAGCTGTTTTTT. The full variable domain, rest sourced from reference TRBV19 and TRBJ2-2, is DGGITQSPKYLFRKEGQNVTLSCEQNLNHDAMYWYRQDPGQGLRLIYYSQIVNDFQKGDIAEGYSVSREKKESFPLTVTSAQKNPTAFYLCASSSGGGTGELFFGEGSRLTVL.

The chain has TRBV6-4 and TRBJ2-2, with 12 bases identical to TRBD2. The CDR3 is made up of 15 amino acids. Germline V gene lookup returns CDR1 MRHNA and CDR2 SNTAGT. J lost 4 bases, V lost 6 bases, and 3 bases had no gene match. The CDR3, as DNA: TGTGCCAGCAGCTTACTAGCGGGAGGCACCGGGGAGCTGTTTTTT. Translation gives CASSLLAGGTGELFF.

CDR3 in DNA: TGTGCCACCTCACCCGGGCAGGGGTGGTATGGCTACACCTTC. Translating gives CATSPGQGWYGYTF. The genes are TRBV19 and TRBJ1-2; a possible D gene is TRBD1 (6 bases). Deletions cut 10 bases from V and 5 bases from J, with 20 bases between. Germline V gene data show CDR1 as LNHDA and CDR2 as SQIVND (reference sequence). The length of the CDR3 is 14 residues. Full variable domain (rest looked up from reference TRBV19 and TRBJ1-2): DGGITQSPKYLFRKEGQNVTLSCEQNLNHDAMYWYRQDPGQGLRLIYYSQIVNDFQKGDIAEGYSVSREKKESFPLTVTSAQKNPTAFYLCATSPGQGWYGYTFGSGTRLTVV.

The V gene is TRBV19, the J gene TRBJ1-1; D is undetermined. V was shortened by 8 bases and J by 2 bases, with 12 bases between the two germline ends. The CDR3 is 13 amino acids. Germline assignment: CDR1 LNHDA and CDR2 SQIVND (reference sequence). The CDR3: CASSPMANTEAFF. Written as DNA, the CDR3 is TGTGCCAGTTCTCCCATGGCTAACACTGAAGCTTTCTTT.

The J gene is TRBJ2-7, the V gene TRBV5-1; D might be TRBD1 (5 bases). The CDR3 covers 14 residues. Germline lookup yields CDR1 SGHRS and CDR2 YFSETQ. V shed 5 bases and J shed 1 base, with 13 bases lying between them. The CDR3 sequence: CASSPDSSSYEQYF. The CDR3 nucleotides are TGCGCCAGCAGTCCCGACAGTAGTTCCTACGAGCAGTACTTC.

In DNA form, the CDR3 reads TGTGCCAGCAGCTTCCGGACTAGAGCAGATACGCAGTATTTT. Residues: CASSFRTRADTQYF. The chain recombines TRBV5-4 with TRBJ2-3; 7 bases map to TRBD2. Losses at the gene ends were 2 bases for V and 4 bases for J; bases not matched to a gene: 4. The germline CDR1 and CDR2 sequences are SGHNT and YYREEE (reference sequence). The CDR3 has 14 amino acids. The variable domain in full, completed from reference TRBV5-4 and TRBJ2-3, reads ETGVTQSPTHLIKTRGQQVTLRCSSQSGHNTVSWYQQALGQGPQFIFQYYREEENGRGNFPPRFSGLQFPNYSSELNVNALELDDSALYLCASSFRTRADTQYFGPGTRLTVL.

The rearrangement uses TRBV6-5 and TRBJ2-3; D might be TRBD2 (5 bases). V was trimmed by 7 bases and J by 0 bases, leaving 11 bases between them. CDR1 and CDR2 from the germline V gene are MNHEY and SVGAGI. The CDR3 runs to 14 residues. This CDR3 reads CASNRGLSTDTQYF. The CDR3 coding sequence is TGTGCCAGCAACCGTGGACTGAGCACAGATACGCAGTATTTT.

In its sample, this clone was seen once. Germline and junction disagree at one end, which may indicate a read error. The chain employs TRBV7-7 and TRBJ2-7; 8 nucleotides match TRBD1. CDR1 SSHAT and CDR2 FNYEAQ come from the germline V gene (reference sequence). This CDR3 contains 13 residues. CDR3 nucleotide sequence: TGTGCTAGCAGCCCCGGACAGGGAGGCGAGCAGTACTTC. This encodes CASSPGQGGEQYF.

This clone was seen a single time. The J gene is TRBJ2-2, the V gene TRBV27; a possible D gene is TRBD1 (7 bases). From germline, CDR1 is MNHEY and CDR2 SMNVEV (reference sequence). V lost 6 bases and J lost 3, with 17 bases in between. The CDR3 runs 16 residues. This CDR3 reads CASRARGDRDTGELFF. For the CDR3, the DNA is TGTGCCAGCAGAGCGAGGGGGGACAGAGACACCGGGGAGCTGTTTTTT.

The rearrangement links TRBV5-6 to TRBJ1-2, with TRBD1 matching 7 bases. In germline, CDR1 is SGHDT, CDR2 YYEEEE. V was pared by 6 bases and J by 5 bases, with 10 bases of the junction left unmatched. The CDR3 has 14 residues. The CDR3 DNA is TGTGCCAGCACCCTCCCGGGACAGCTATATGGCTACACCTTC. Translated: CASTLPGQLYGYTF.

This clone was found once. The CDR3 DNA follows: TGTGCCAGCAGCTTAGTTGGCGGGGAGACCCAGTACTTC. Residues: CASSLVGGETQYF. This chain connects TRBV7-2 to TRBJ2-5; D may be TRBD2 (5 bases). Trimming removed 1 base from V and 5 bases from J, with 8 bases in between. Germline V gives CDR1 SGHTA, CDR2 FQGNSA. This CDR3 is 13 amino acids long.

CDR3 in amino acids: CASSETGGLNTEAFF. The DNA of the CDR3 is TGTGCCAGCAGCGAGACAGGGGGCTTGAACACTGAAGCTTTCTTT. V and J are TRBV7-8 and TRBJ1-1; 10 nucleotides match TRBD1. The germline gives CDR1 SGHVS, CDR2 FQNEAQ. The CDR3 is 15 residues long. The junction had 3 bases not matched to a gene; V was cut back by 5 bases and J by 0 bases.

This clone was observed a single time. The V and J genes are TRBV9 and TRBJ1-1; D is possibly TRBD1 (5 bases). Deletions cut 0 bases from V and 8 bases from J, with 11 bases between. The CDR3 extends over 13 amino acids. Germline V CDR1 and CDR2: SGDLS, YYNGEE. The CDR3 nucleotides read TGTGCCAGCAGCGTAGTTTCAGGGCTGGAAGCTTTCTTT. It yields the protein CASSVVSGLEAFF.

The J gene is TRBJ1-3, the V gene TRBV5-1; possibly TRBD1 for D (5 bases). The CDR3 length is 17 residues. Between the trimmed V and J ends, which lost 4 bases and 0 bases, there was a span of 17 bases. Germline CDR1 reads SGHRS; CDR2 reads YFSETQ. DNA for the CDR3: TGCGCCAGCAGCCGTTCCTCCGGGACTGACTCTGGAAACACCATATATTTT. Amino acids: CASSRSSGTDSGNTIYF.

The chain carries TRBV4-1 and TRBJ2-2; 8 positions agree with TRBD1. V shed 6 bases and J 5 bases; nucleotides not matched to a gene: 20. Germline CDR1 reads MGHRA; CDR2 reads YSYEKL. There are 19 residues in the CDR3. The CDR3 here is CASRHSGTGDLRGTGELFF. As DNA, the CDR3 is TGCGCCAGCAGGCATTCCGGGACAGGAGACCTTCGTGGGACCGGGGAGCTGTTTTTT.

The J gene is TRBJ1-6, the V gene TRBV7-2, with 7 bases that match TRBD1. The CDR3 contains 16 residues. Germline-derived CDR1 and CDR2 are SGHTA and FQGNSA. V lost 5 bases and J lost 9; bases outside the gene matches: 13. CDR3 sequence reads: CASSGWTGLKGSPLHF. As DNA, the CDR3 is TGTGCCAGCAGCGGTTGGACAGGCCTTAAGGGTTCACCCCTCCACTTT.